This TCR beta chain is drawn from a study of stem cell transplantation in POMP-related autoinflammatory disease. Study context: Before transplant: CD4+ naive skewing, low CD8+ proportions, reduced cytokine secretion. General observations from the study: Unique TRB V-J gene pairings were limited in number in patients with PRAID. In patients with PRAID, every analyzed T-cell subset tended to show lower diversity and higher clonality.

Prominent immunodeficiency with autoinflammation defined PRAID. CDR3 size: 15 residues. V lost 3 bases and J 3 bases, leaving 13 bases between the germline ends. Per germline, CDR1 KGHSH and CDR2 LQKENI. Clones were sequenced by immunoSEQ multiplex PCR, and TCRdb holds only the in-frame ones, with some missing. The sample lists around 32,000 clones, 80% to 90% occurring once. A word on this clone: Its antigen remains unidentified.

The rearrangement links TRBV18 to TRBJ2-3; D is perhaps TRBD2 (5 bases). This clonotype was obtained from a human donor with POMP-related autoinflammation and immune dysregulation (PRAID). Sequences were derived from CD4+ T cells from PBMCs, sampled before stem cell transplantation. CDR3 in amino acids: CASSPSREGTDTQYF. CDR3 DNA sequence: TGTGCCAGCTCACCGTCACGGGAAGGGACAGATACGCAGTATTTT.